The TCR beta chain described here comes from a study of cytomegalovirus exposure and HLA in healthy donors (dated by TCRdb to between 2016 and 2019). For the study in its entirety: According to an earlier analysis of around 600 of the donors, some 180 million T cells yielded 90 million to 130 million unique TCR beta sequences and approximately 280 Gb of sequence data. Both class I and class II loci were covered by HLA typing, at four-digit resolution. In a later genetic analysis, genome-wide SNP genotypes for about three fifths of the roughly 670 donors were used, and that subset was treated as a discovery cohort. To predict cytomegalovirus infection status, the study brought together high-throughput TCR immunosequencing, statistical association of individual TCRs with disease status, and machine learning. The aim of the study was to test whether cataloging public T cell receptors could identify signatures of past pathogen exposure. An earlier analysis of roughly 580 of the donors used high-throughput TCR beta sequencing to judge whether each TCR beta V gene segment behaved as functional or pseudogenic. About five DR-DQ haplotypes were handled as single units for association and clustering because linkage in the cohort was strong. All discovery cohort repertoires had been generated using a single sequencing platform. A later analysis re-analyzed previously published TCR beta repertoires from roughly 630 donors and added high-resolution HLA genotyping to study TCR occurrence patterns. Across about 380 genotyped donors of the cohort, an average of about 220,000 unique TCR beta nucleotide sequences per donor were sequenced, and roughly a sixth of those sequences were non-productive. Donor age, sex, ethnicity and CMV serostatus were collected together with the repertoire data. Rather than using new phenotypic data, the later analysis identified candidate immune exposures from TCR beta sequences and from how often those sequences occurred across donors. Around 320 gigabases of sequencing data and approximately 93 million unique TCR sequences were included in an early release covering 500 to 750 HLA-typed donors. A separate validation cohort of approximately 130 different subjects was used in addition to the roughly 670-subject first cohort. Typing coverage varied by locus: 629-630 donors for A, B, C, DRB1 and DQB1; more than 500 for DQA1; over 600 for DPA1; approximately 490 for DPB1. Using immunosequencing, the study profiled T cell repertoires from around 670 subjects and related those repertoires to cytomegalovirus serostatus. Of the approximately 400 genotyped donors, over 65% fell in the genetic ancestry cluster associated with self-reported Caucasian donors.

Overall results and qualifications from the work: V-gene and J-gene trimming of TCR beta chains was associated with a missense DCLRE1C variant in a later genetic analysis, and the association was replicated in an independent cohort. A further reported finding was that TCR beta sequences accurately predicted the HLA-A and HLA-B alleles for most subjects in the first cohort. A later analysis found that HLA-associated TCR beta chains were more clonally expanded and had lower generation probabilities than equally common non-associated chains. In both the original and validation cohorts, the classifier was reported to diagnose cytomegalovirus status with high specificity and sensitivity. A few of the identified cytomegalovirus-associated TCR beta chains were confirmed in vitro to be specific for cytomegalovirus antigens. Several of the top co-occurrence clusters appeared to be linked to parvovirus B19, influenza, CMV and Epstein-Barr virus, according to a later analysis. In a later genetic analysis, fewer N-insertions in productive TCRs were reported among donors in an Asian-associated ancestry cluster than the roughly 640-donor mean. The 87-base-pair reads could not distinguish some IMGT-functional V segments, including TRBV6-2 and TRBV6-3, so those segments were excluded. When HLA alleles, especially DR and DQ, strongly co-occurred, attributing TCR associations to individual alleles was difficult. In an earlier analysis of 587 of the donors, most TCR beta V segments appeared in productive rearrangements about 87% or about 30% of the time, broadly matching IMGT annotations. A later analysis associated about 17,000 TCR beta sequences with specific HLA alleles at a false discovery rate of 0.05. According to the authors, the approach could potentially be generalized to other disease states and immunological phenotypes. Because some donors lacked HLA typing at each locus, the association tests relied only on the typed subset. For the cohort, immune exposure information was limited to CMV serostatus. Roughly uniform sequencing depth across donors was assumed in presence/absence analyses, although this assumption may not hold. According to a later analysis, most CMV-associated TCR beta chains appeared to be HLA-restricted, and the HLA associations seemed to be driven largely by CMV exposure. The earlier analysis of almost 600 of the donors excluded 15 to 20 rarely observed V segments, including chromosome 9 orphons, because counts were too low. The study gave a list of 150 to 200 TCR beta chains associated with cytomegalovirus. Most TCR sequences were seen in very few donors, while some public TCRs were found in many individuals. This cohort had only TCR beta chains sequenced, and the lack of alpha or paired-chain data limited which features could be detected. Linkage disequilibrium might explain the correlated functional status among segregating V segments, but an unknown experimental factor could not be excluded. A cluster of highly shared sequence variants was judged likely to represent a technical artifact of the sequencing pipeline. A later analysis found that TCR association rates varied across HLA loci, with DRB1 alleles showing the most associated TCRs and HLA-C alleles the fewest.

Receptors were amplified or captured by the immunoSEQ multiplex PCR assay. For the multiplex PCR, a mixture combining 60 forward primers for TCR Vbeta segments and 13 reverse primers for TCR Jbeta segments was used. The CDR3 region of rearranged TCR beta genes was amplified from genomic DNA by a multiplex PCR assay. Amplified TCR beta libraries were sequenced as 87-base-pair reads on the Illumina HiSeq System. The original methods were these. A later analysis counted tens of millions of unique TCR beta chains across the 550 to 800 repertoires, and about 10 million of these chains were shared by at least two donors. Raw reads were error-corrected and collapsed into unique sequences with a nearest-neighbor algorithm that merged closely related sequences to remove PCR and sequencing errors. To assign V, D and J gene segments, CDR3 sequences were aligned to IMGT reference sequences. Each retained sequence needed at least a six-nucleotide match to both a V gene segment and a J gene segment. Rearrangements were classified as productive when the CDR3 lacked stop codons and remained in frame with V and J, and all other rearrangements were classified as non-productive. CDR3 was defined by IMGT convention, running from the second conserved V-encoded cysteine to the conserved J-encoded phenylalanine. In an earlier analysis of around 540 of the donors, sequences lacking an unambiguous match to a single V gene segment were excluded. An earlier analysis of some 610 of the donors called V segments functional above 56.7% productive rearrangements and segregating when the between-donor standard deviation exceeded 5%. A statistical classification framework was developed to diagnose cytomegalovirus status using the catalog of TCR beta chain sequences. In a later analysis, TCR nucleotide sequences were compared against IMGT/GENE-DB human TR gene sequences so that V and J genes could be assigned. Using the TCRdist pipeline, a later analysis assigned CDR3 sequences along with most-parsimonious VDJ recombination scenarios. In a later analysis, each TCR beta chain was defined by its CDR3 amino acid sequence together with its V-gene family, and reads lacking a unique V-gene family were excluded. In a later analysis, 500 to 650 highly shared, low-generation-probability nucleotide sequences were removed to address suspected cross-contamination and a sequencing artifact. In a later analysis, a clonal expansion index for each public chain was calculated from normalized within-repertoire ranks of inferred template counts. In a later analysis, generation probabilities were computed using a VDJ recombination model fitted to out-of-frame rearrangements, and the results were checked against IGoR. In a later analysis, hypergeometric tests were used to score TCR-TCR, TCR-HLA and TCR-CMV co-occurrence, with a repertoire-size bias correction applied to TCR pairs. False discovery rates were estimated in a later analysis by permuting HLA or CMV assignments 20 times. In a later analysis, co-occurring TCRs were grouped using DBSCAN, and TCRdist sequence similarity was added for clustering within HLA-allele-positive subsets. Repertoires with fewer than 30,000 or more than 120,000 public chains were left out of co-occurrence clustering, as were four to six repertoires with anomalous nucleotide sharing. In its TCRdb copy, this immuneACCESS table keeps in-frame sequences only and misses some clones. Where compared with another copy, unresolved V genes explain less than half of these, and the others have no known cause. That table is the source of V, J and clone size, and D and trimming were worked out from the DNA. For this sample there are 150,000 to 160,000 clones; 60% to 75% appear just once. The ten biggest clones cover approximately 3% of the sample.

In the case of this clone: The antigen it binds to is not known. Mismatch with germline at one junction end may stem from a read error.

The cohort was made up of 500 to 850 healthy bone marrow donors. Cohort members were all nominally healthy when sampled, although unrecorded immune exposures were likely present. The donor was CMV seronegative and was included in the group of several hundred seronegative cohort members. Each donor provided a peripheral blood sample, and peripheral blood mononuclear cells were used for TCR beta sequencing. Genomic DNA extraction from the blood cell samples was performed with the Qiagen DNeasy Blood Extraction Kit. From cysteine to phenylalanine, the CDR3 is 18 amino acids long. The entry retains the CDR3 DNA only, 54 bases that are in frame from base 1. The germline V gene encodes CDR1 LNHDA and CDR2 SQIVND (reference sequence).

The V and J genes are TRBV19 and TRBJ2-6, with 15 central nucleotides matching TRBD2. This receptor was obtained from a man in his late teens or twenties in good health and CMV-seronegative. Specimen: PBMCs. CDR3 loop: CASSRTSGGGSGANGLTF. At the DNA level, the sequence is TGTGCCAGTAGTAGGACTAGCGGGGGGGGCTCTGGGGCCAACGGCCTGACTTTC.